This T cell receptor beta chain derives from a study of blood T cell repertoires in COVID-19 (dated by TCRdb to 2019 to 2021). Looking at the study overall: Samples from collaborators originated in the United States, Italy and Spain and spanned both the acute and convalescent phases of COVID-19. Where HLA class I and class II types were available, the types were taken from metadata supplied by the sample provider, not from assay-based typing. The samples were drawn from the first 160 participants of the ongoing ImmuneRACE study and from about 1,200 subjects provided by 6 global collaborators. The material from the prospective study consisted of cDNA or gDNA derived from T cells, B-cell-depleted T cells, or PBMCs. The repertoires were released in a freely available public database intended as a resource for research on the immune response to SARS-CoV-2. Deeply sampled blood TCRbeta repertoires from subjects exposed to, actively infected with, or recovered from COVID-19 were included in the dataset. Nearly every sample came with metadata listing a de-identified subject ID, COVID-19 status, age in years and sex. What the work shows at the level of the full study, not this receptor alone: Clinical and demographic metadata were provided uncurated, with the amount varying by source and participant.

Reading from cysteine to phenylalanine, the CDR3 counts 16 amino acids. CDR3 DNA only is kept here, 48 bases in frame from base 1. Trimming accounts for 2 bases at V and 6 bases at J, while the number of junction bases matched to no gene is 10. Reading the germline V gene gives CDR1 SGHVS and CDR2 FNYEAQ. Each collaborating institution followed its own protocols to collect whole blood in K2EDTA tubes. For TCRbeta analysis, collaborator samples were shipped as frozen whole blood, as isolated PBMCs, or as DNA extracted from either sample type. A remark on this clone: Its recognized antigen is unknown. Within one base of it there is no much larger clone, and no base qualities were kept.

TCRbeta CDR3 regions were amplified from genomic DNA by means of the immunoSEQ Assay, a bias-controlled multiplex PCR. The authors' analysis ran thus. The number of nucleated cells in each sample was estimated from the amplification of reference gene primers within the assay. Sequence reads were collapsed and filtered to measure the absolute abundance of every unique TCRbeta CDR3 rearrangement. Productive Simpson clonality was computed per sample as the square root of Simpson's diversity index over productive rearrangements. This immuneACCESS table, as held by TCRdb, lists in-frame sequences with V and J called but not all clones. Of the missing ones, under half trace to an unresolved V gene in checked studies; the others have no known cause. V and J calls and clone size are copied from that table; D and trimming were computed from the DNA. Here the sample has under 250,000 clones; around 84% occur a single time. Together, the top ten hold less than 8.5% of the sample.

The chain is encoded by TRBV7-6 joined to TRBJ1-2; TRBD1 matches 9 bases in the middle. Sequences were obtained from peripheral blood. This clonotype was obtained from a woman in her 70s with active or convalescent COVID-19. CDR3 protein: CASSLFPKQGANGYTF. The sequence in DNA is TGTGCCAGCAGCTTATTCCCAAAACAGGGGGCTAATGGCTACACCTTC.